These 13 T cell receptor beta chains share one sample of origin, sequenced in a study of T cells in Graves' hyperthyroidism and ophthalmopathy. Researchers amplified the TCR beta CDR3 regions from RNA transcripts. First-round RT-PCR targeting the TCR CDR3 was performed with the HTBI primer set. TCRdb re-analysed the multiplex PCR reads in MiXCR, keeping a single row per CDR3 protein. The sample yields around 690,000 distinct CDR3 sequences, less than 25% seen once. Sequenced input: blood. Source of these receptors: a man between 25 and 39 years old with Graves' ophthalmopathy.

The table lists this clonotype with a few counts. J is TRBJ2-1 and V is TRBV20-1, with 7 bases lining up with TRBD2. The germline V gene encodes CDR1 DFQATT and CDR2 SNEGSKA (reference sequence). V trimming: 0 bases; J trimming: 4 bases; junction bases outside the gene matches: 12. This CDR3 is built from 17 residues. The CDR3 loop reads CSARDLEAGRSYNEQFF. CDR3 coding DNA: TGCAGTGCTAGAGATCTGGAAGCGGGGCGGTCGTACAATGAGCAGTTCTTC.

This clonotype was counted ten times or more. The chain carries TRBV28 and TRBJ2-7; D is undetermined. The CDR3 spans 14 residues. Between the trimmed V and J ends, which lost 2 bases and 1 base, there was a span of 9 bases. Per germline, CDR1 MDHEN and CDR2 SYDVKM. The CDR3 DNA is TGTGCCAGCAGTTTAACCCCGACATCCTACGAGCAGTACTTC. This sequence encodes CASSLTPTSYEQYF.

The sample holds many counts of this clonotype. The gene calls are TRBV20-1 and TRBJ2-1, with 7 bases that match TRBD2. Germline V CDR1 and CDR2: DFQATT, SNEGSKA (reference sequence). The CDR3 length is 13 residues. Losses at the gene ends were 6 bases for V and 3 bases for J; bases not matched to a gene: 5. CDR3 in amino acids: CSAPSGNYNEQFF. The CDR3 DNA reads TGCAGTGCCCCAAGCGGGAACTACAATGAGCAGTTCTTC.

The chain couples TRBV6-5 to TRBJ1-1; 10 bases align to TRBD1. CDR3 size: 16 residues. Germline V gene lookup returns CDR1 MNHEY and CDR2 SVGAGI. V was pared by 4 bases and J by 4 bases, with 9 bases of the junction left unmatched. The chain's CDR3 is CASSCRTGGGGTEAFF. The CDR3 region has the DNA TGTGCCAGCAGTTGCAGGACAGGGGGAGGTGGCACTGAAGCTTTCTTT.

This clonotype appeared a few times. The rearrangement joins TRBV19 to TRBJ2-1; 8 bases map to TRBD2. CDR1 is LNHDA, CDR2 SQIVND, per germline (reference sequence). V dropped 1 base and J dropped 9; count of bases not matched to a gene: 17. This CDR3 is built from 18 residues. The DNA of the CDR3 is TGTGCCAGTAGTATAGCGCACACAGGGACTAGTTTTTTGGGTGAGCAGTTCTTC. Residues: CASSIAHTGTSFLGEQFF. Full variable domain (outside the CDR3, taken from reference TRBV19 and TRBJ2-1): DGGITQSPKYLFRKEGQNVTLSCEQNLNHDAMYWYRQDPGQGLRLIYYSQIVNDFQKGDIAEGYSVSREKKESFPLTVTSAQKNPTAFYLCASSIAHTGTSFLGEQFFGPGTRLTVL.

The J gene is TRBJ2-1, the V gene TRBV6-1; D is undetermined. The CDR3 is 16 residues long. V dropped 5 bases and J dropped 0 bases, with 14 bases sitting between them. Germline V gene lookup returns CDR1 MNHNS and CDR2 SASEGT. CDR3 nucleotides: TGTGCCAGCAGTCCAACCTTAGCAGGCTCCTACAATGAGCAGTTCTTC. This gives the protein CASSPTLAGSYNEQFF.

This clonotype was observed many times. This chain connects TRBV30 to TRBJ2-7, with D hard to call. This CDR3 comprises 10 residues. V was trimmed by 0 bases and J by 6 bases, leaving 3 bases between them. Germline CDR1 is GTSNPN and CDR2 is SVGIG (reference sequence). The CDR3 coding sequence is TGTGCCTGGAGTGTACGCGAGCAGTACTTC. It is translated as CAWSVREQYF. Full variable domain (remainder filled in from reference TRBV30 and TRBJ2-7): SQTIHQWPATLVQPVGSPLSLECTVEGTSNPNLYWYRQAAGRGLQLLFYSVGIGQISSEVPQNLSASRPQDRQFILSSKKLLLSDSGFYLCAWSVREQYFGPGTRLTVT.

This chain links TRBV30 with TRBJ2-5; no clear D gene. There are 14 residues in the CDR3. CDR1 and CDR2 from the germline V gene are GTSNPN and SVGIG (reference sequence). V lost 4 bases to trimming and J lost 5 bases, with 17 bases between them. CDR3 residues: CAWTDNTLGETQYF. CDR3 DNA sequence: TGTGCCTGGACCGATAACACGCTGGGGGAGACCCAGTACTTC.

This clonotype was observed many times. V is TRBV11-2 and J is TRBJ2-5, with 8 bases lining up with TRBD2. The CDR3 totals 16 residues. Germline CDR1 is SGHAT and CDR2 is FQNNGV. Trimming removed 8 bases from V and 3 bases from J; junction bases left unmatched: 14. CDR3 amino acids: CASLGGAGEREETQYF. The DNA for the CDR3 is TGTGCCAGCCTCGGGGGGGCGGGAGAGAGGGAAGAGACCCAGTACTTC.

This clonotype was seen more than once but under ten times. The V gene is TRBV5-1, the J gene TRBJ2-7, with D maybe TRBD1 (6 bases). V was clipped by 1 base and J by 5 bases, with 13 bases between them. The CDR3 totals 14 residues. The germline CDR1 and CDR2 sequences are SGHRS and YFSETQ. Here the CDR3 reads CASSLPQGKDEQYF. DNA for the CDR3: TGCGCCAGCAGCTTGCCCCAGGGGAAGGACGAGCAGTACTTC. The full variable domain, with the rest looked up from reference TRBV5-1 and TRBJ2-7, is KAGVTQTPRYLIKTRGQQVTLSCSPISGHRSVSWYQQTPGQGLQFLFEYFSETQRNKGNFPGRFSGRQFSNSRSEMNVSTLELGDSALYLCASSLPQGKDEQYFGPGTRLTVT.

This clonotype has only a few counts. The chain recombines TRBV5-1 with TRBJ2-7; TRBD1 matches at 8 bases. This CDR3 comprises 15 residues. CDR1 is SGHRS, CDR2 YFSETQ, per germline. The junction had 14 bases not matched to a gene; V was cut back by 6 bases and J by 6 bases. The CDR3 bases are TGCGCCAGCAAAATCAACGGACAGGGCCCCGCCGAGCAGTACTTC. Translated, it gives CASKINGQGPAEQYF.

The V call is TRBV5-1, the J call TRBJ2-5, with 7 positions matching TRBD1. Germline loops: CDR1 SGHRS, CDR2 YFSETQ. V lost 7 bases and J lost 3; bases outside the gene matches: 3. The CDR3 spans 12 residues. The CDR3 reads CASRDSEETQYF. The CDR3 nucleotides are TGCGCCAGCCGGGACAGCGAAGAGACCCAGTACTTC.

This clonotype has more than one count but fewer than ten. V is TRBV4-1 and J is TRBJ2-1, with D perhaps TRBD1 (7 bases). V was pared by 6 bases and J by 8 bases, with 20 bases between. This CDR3 contains 15 residues. Germline-derived CDR1 and CDR2 are MGHRA and YSYEKL. CDR3: CASSHQAEGADEQFF. CDR3 sequence (DNA): TGCGCCAGCAGTCACCAGGCGGAGGGGGCTGATGAGCAGTTCTTC.